This T cell receptor (beta chain) was recovered during a study of shared clonotypes between healthy human individuals. Germline CDR1 is LGHNA and CDR2 is YNFKEQ. The CDR3 covers 14 residues. V lost 0 bases and J 4 bases, leaving 9 bases between the germline ends. Profiled with immunoSEQ multiplex PCR; TCRdb holds only in-frame clones, not every one. The table shows hundreds of thousands of clones, with around four fifths occurring only once. The chain couples TRBV4-2 to TRBJ1-2; D gene ambiguous. Sequencing input: memory CD4+ T cells sorted from blood. Indicated subset: CD45RA-negative fraction. The sequence came from a woman aged 25 to 39 in good health. CDR3 amino acids: CASSQEGPSYGYTF. CDR3 coding DNA: TGTGCCAGCAGCCAAGAGGGTCCGAGCTATGGCTACACCTTC.